This T cell receptor beta chain is from a study of shared clonotypes between healthy human individuals. Genomic DNA from each subset was divided evenly over several immunoSEQ plates. The assay was immunoSEQ multiplex PCR, and TCRdb's table has in-frame clones only and misses some. The sample lists 600,000 to 800,000 clones; around 77% were seen once. The table lists this clone with many counts. Its target is not known. The V end lost 5 bases, the J end lost 1 base, and 11 bases lay between the germline ends. Germline V CDR1 and CDR2: MGHDK, SYGVNS. The CDR3 loop spans 14 amino acids. Study-level findings and limits: Clonotypes which were not shared had lower generation probabilities than clonotypes that all four donors shared.

This sequence was found in a woman aged 25 to 39 in good health. This chain joins TRBV25-1 and TRBJ2-5; D might be TRBD2 (5 bases). Sequenced sample: memory CD4+ T cells sorted from blood. Subset here: CD45RA-negative fraction. CDR3 coding DNA: TGTGCCAGCAGTCGGAGGATGACCCAAGAGACCCAGTACTTC. Its protein product is CASSRRMTQETQYF.